This record concerns one TCR beta chain sequence. Germline is not matched at one junction end, which may reflect a read error. This sample was taken from a study of PD-L1 blockade in urothelial cancer. On the study more broadly: Administration of atezolizumab to patients began around 2014, at 1,200 mg intravenously every 3 weeks. About 85% of the roughly 29 patients were men whose urothelial cancer was bladder-origin. Patients had received 0 to 3 prior chemotherapy regimens. Specimens of blood held a median count of 141,255 T cells.

Data came from immunoSEQ multiplex PCR; TCRdb stores just in-frame clones and leaves some out. The sample consists of about 100,000 clones, about 91% of them appearing once. Germline CDR1 SGHRS, CDR2 YFSETQ. The CDR3 has 13 residues. This TCR derives from a woman of 80 years or more with urothelial cancer. The sample consisted of PBMCs, taken around atezolizumab (anti-PD-L1) treatment. The chain joins TRBV5-1 to TRBJ2-5; D is possibly TRBD2 (6 bases). In DNA, the CDR3 is TGCGCCAGCAGGTTGGGAGGCCAAGAGACCCAGTACTTC. It is translated as CASRLGGQETQYF.